This TCR beta chain was sequenced during a study of vaccination effects on CD4 cells after COVID-19. On the study more broadly: Relative to the second dose, post-vaccine samples were obtained a median of 72 days later.

The table came from immunoSEQ multiplex PCR; TCRdb's copy has only in-frame clones and leaves some out. The sample has around 12,000 clones; over 60% are singletons. Overall study findings and caveats: Only a few convalescent patients and no early post-infection timepoints featured in the study.

Antigen-specific CD4+ T cell clonotypes were called by their expansion after viral peptide-pool culture in ViraFEST. Investigators separated out CD4+ T cells once about 10 days of culture had passed. The individual was infected with SARS-CoV-2 between March and December 2020, as confirmed by PCR. The cohort was immunized with two doses of either the BNT162b2 or mRNA-1273 vaccine. About 2.2 million PBMC per well were cultured with approximately 9 IU/ml IL-2 and roughly 10 ug/ml peptides. Both day 3 and day 7 saw half the medium replaced with IL-2 medium. A remark on this clone: Its target is unknown.

The V gene's germline CDR1 is KGHSH and CDR2 LQKENI. The CDR3 runs 16 residues. The V and J ends lost 2 bases and 2 bases respectively, with 15 bases between them. The clonotype comes from a human donor who had a prior SARS-CoV-2 infection. The genes are TRBV18 and TRBJ2-5, with no clear D. The sample here was CD4+ T cells from PBMCs cultured with HCoV-NL63 spike peptides, taken after COVID-19 vaccination. CDR3 bases: TGTGCCAGCTCACCAGCGCAGAGGAAGTGGCAAGAGACCCAGTACTTC. As protein: CASSPAQRKWQETQYF.